Each of the 9 T cell receptor beta chains below was sequenced from the same sample in a study of monozygotic twins with inflammatory bowel disease. From the 5' RACE reads, TCRdb lists one entry per CDR3 protein and no DNA. The table lists 160,000 or so distinct CDR3 sequences. Input material: blood. The receptors originated from a human donor with ulcerative colitis or Crohn's disease, or a healthy co-twin of an affected twin (not recorded which).

This sequence joins TRBV7-9 and TRBJ1-1; TCRdb selects TRBD1, and the lack of DNA leaves this call unchecked. This CDR3 spans 11 amino acids. CDR1 and CDR2 (germline): SEHNR, FQNEAQ (reference sequence). CDR3 loop: CASSWDRGAFF.

The rearrangement links TRBV5-4 to TRBJ2-1; without DNA, the TCRdb call of TRBD2 cannot be checked. CDR1 and CDR2 from the germline V gene are SGHNT and YYREEE (reference sequence). The CDR3 covers 16 residues. CDR3 sequence reads: CASSLEIGGTYNEQFF.

V is TRBV9 and J is TRBJ2-1; TCRdb designates TRBD1, a call that cannot be tested without DNA. CDR3 size: 15 residues. CDR1 SGDLS and CDR2 YYNGEE come from the germline V gene. The CDR3 sequence: CASSVGGGIYNEQFF.

This chain connects TRBV5-1 to TRBJ1-1. The CDR3 spans 16 residues. Germline V gene lookup returns CDR1 SGHRS and CDR2 YFSETQ. The CDR3 protein is CASSLVLGPMNTEAFF.

CDR3 sequence: CASSSLRQGAQETQYF. J is TRBJ2-5 and V is TRBV12-3 or TRBV12-4; TCRdb proposes TRBD1, but this gene call is untestable without DNA. This CDR3 region has 16 residues.

This sequence joins TRBV12-3 or TRBV12-4 and TRBJ1-1; TCRdb gives TRBD1 as the D gene, but with no DNA this cannot be confirmed. The CDR3 sequence is 15 residues long. The CDR3: CASSRRDLENTEAFF.

V and J are TRBV20-1 and TRBJ1-4; as DNA is missing, the TRBD1 call by TCRdb cannot be tested. CDR1 is DFQATT, CDR2 SNEGSKA, per germline (reference sequence). The CDR3 extends over 13 amino acids. CDR3 region: CSASSRAREKLFF.

The chain carries TRBV7-9 and TRBJ2-5; TCRdb gives TRBD1 as the D gene, but with no DNA this cannot be confirmed. This CDR3 region has 11 residues. Germline CDR1 and CDR2: SEHNR and FQNEAQ (reference sequence). The CDR3 loop is CAFQGKETQYF.

The chain carries TRBV19 and TRBJ2-7; without DNA, the TCRdb call of TRBD1 cannot be checked. This CDR3 is built from 14 residues. Germline CDR1 and CDR2: LNHDA and SQIVND (reference sequence). The CDR3 sequence: CASSMGTGTYEQYF.